This TCR beta chain was identified in a study of cytomegalovirus exposure and HLA in healthy donors. Looking at the study overall: The study placed 80% to 85% of its 398 genotyped donors in the Caucasian-associated ancestry cluster. Findings and limits, study-wide: Several of the most significant clusters were apparently associated with common viral pathogens in a later analysis.

On this clone itself: Its cognate antigen is unknown.

PCR primers comprised 60 Vbeta and 13 Jbeta primers. Authors' analysis steps: An analysis performed later counted 72 million or so unique TCR beta chains (roughly 11 million of them shared). The data were produced by immunoSEQ multiplex PCR, yet TCRdb's version contains in-frame clones alone and is incomplete. V, J and clone size were drawn from that table, and D and trimming were deduced from the DNA. Altogether about 110,000 clones are present, over 55% being singletons, with the ten largest covering 2.8%. There are 15 residues in the CDR3. The V segment lost 6 bases and the J segment 7 bases; nucleotides outside the gene matches: 10. The germline V gene has CDR1 SGHAT and CDR2 FQNNGV.

This receptor was identified in a female donor in good health and CMV-seronegative. The genes are TRBV11-2 and TRBJ1-4; TRBD1 agrees at 8 bases. Sample: PBMCs. The chain's CDR3 is CASSNNRGIFEKLFF. Written as DNA, the CDR3 is TGTGCCAGCAGTAACAACAGGGGGATTTTTGAAAAACTGTTTTTT.